Given below is one TCR beta chain in context. Its cognate antigen is unknown. The data stem from a study of vaccination effects on CD4 cells after COVID-19. Study outcomes and limitations: Healthy vaccinees' vaccine-induced clones included only 1 of 255 that recognized common cold coronaviruses.

The method was immunoSEQ multiplex PCR; TCRdb's version includes in-frame clones alone and lacks a portion of them. The repertoire holds around 81,000 clones, with 60% to 80% as singletons. Between the trimmed V and J ends, which lost 2 bases and 3 bases, there was a span of 18 bases. Germline CDR1 reads SGHTA; CDR2 reads FQGTGA. CDR3 length equals 17 residues. The ViraFEST assay expanded antigen-specific CD4+ T cells with viral peptide pools before sequencing. Isolating CD4+ T cells followed ten to eleven days of culture. Vaccine administered to participants consisted of two doses of either BNT162b2 or mRNA-1273. For each well, about 2 million PBMC were cultured with 10 IU/ml IL-2 and around 9.6 ug/ml peptides.

The chain carries TRBV7-3 and TRBJ2-3; TRBD2 might be the D (5 bases). This clonotype was sampled from a human donor who received a COVID-19 vaccine. Source: CD4+ T cells from PBMCs cultured with HCoV-OC43 spike peptides, taken after COVID-19 vaccination. Subset denoted: HCoV-OC43 spike overlapping peptide pool stimulation. The chain's CDR3 is CASSLVAGLYRTDTQYF. CDR3 coding DNA: TGTGCCAGCAGCTTAGTCGCGGGTTTGTATAGGACAGATACGCAGTATTTT.